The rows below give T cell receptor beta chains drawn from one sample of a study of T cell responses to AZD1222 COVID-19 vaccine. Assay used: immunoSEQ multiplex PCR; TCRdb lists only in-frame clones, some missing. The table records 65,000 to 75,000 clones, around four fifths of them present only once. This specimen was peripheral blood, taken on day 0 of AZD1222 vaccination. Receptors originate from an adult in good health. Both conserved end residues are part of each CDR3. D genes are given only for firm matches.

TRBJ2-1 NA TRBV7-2 CASSLGSGGINEQFF
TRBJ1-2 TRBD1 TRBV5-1 CASAAAQGAYGYTF
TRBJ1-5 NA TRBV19 CASSVAAKPQHF
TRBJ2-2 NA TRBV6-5 CASSYVWATGELFF
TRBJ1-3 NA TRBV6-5 CASSRGGDSGNTIYF
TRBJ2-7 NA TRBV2 CASRPQISYEQYF
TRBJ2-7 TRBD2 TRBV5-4 CASSSSGGAYEQYF
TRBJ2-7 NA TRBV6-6 CAIKVTPANYEQYF
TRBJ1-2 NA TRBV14 CASSHPRGGYTF
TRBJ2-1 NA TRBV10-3 CAISETELYNEQFF
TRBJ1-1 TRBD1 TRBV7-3 CASSLGVQGAGATEAFF
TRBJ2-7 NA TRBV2 CASSEALRGEQYF
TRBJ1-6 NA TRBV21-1 CACFPGTPLTLNSPLHF
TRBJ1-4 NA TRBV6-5 CASSYGGKLFF
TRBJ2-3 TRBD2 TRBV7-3 CASSPVRGGTDTQYF
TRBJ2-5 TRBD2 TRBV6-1 CASSEGQAGEQETQYF
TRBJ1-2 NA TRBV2 CASSQDNYGYTF
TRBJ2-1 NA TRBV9 CASSGADQREQFF
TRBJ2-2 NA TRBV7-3 CASSLVGAGELFF
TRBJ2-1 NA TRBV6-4 CASRRGTEQFF
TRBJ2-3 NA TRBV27 CASSLGTQRATQYF
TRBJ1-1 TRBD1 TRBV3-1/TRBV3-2 CASSQDRDRGRETTEAFF
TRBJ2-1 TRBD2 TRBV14 CASSRLLGGSSYNEQFF
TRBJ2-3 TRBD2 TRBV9 CASSPPTSGGLENTQYF
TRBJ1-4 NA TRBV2 CASREQGLANEKLFF
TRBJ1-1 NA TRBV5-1 CASSMDPNTEAFF
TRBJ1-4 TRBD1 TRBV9 CANHRGQSATNEKLFF
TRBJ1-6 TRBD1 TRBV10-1 CASSRDRLNSPLHF
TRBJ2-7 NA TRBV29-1 CSASQGLVYEQYF
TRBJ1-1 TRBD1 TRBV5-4 CASSGTEVEAFF
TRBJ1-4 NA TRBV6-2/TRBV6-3 CASSQGRVRLFF
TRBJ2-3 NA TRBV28 CASSFSVGPSGTQYF
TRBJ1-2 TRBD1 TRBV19 CASSTDRGYGYTF
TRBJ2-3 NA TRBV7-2 CASSLAIAGTDTQYF
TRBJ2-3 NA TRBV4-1 CASSQSPGITDTQYF
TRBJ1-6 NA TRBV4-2 CASSQGGNSPLHF